This TCR beta chain came from a study of cytotoxic CD8 clonotypes in ibrutinib-treated CLL (dated by TCRdb to 2020 to 2023). Background for the entire study: The cohort included roughly 15 treatment-naive and roughly ten relapsed/refractory patients; roughly 17 were IGHV unmutated. On average, each sample yielded about 260,000 productive templates and tens of thousands of productive rearrangements. Every sample from remission and from progressive disease was obtained while the patients were still on ibrutinib. Cryopreserved peripheral blood mononuclear cells were collected at three points: before therapy, at response, and at either sustained remission or disease progression. Response samples were obtained after a median of approximately eleven months of treatment, with a range of roughly 6 to 40 months. Partial responses were observed in 24 patients and complete responses in 2; after a median follow-up of 68 months, remission was maintained in 14 patients and progression was observed in about twelve. Of the 85 to 90 participants in the trial, 26 had longitudinal samples available. Broad study findings and their caveats: Clonality rose at ibrutinib response, remained stable during sustained remission, and dropped back toward baseline at progression. Public clonotypes were rare and either shrank or stayed stable during treatment, and the rise in clonality at ibrutinib response reflected expansion of private clonotypes. Sustained-remission and progressing patients did not have matched sampling times, and lymph node repertoires were not examined. Baseline clonality was found to be higher than that of age-matched healthy donors and was strongly correlated with circulating CD8+ T-cell counts.

The time point tag for this specimen amounts to: progressive disease on ibrutinib. For TCR beta library preparation, 1.5 to 2 micrograms of genomic DNA were isolated from cryopreserved PBMCs. Longitudinal blood samples from CLL patients receiving ibrutinib monotherapy were subjected to high-throughput TCR beta sequencing. The patients were enrolled in a single-center, open-label phase 2 trial of ibrutinib monotherapy. The goal of deep resolution MiSeq sequencing was a depth between 1 in 1 million and 1 in 200,000 T cells, and coverage averaged 10x per clonotype. The immunoSEQ hsTCRB Kit was used to generate TCR beta libraries. Per the original workflow: Data were analyzed with ImmunoSEQ Data Assistant and ImmunoSEQ Analyzer, with V, D and J genes assigned per IMGT definitions. Clonality, which ranges from 0 to 1, was calculated by subtracting the normalized Shannon entropy of productive rearrangement frequencies from one. Public clonotype analysis was restricted to overrepresented clonotypes comprising at least 0.05% of each patient's repertoire. Some twelve age-matched healthy donor repertoires from immuneACCESS were used as controls for clonality. The source is immuneACCESS, and TCRdb retained only in-frame sequences with V and J called. Part of the clones is not carried over; for the studies checked, unresolved V genes explain less than half of this, and the remainder is unexplained. The DNA was the basis for D and trimming; V, J and clone size are from that table. This sample holds 150,000 to 200,000 clones; about 88% were observed only once. The top ten clones comprise around 2.7% of the sample.

This clone showed up just once. What antigen it recognizes has not been identified. One base away there is no much larger clone; base qualities are not given. Sequenced material: PBMCs, taken at disease progression, from a patient treated with ibrutinib. This sequence was found in a human donor with chronic lymphocytic leukemia.

This receptor has the CDR3 CASRLQGINQPQHF. The DNA sequence is given as TGTGCCAGCAGATTACAGGGGATCAATCAGCCCCAGCATTTT. Rearrangement joined TRBV28 to TRBJ1-5; the central 7 bases match TRBD1. The junction shows trimming of 6 bases on V and 3 bases on J, and the gene matches do not reach 5 bases of it. CDR1 and CDR2 are read off the germline V gene as MDHEN and SYDVKM. From cysteine to phenylalanine, the CDR3 is 14 amino acids long. The kept DNA is CDR3 alone, 42 bases in frame from the first base.